The entry below describes one T cell receptor beta chain. Antigen unknown. This specimen comes from a study of cytomegalovirus exposure and HLA in healthy donors. Study conclusions and caveats: A later examination showed that TCR association rates differed by HLA locus, with DRB1 most and HLA-C fewest. As a later analysis showed, a missense DCLRE1C variant was linked to trimming of TCR beta V- and J-genes.

Primers for the PCR totalled 60 Vbeta and 13 Jbeta. Measured with immunoSEQ multiplex PCR; TCRdb has only the in-frame clones, and not every one. Of approximately 190,000 clones listed, roughly 80% are singletons. CDR3 length: 15 amino acids. Germline CDR1 is SGHDT and CDR2 is YYEEEE. V was pared by 0 bases and J by 6 bases, with 3 bases of the junction left unmatched. This TCR came from a woman in her fifties or sixties in good health and CMV-seropositive. Sequencing input: PBMCs. The V gene is TRBV5-6, the J gene TRBJ2-1, with 10 bases aligning to TRBD1. The CDR3 region is CASSLGTGGFNEQFF. For the CDR3, the DNA is TGTGCCAGCAGCTTGGGGACAGGGGGATTCAATGAGCAGTTCTTC.